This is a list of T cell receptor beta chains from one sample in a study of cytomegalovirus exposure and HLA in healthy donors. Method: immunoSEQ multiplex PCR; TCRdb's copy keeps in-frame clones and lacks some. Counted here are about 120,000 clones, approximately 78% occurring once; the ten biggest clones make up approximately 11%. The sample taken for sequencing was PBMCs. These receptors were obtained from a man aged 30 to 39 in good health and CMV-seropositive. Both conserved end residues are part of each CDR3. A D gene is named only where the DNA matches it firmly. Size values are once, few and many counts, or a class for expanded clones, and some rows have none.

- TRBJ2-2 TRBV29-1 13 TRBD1 TGCAGCGCCCGGACAGGGGGCGCCGGGGAGCTGTTTTTT CSARTGGAGELFF
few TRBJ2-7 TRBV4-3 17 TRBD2 TGCGCCAGCAGCCAAGAGGGCCCTCAGCGGGGGTACTACGAGCAGTACTTC CASSQEGPQRGYYEQYF
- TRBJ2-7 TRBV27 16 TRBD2 TGTGCCAGCAGTTCGCCCCTCACAGCGGGAGGGCCTAGGCAGTACTTC CASSSPLTAGGPRQYF
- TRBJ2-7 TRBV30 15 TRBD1 TGTGCCTGGTGCCCCGGGACAGGGAGCTCCTACGAGCAGTACTTC CAWCPGTGSSYEQYF
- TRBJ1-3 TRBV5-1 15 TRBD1 TGCGCCAGCAGGTTGGGACAGGCCTCTGGAAACACCATATATTTT CASRLGQASGNTIYF
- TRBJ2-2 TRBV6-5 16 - TGTGCCAGCAGTTACACTAGGCGTGGTGGAGCCGGGGAGCTGTTTTTT CASSYTRRGGAGELFF
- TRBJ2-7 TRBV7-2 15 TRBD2 TGTGCCAGCAGTTGGGGGTCTAGCGGAACCTACGAGCAGTACTTC CASSWGSSGTYEQYF
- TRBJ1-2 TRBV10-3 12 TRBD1 TGTGCCATTTGGGGACAGACGTATGGCTACACCTTC CAIWGQTYGYTF
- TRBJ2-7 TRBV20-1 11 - TGCAGTGCTAGAGCGGGAGTCGAGCAGTACTTC CSARAGVEQYF
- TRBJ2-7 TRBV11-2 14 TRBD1 TGTGCCAGCAGCTTAGGGGGACAGCTGGGCGAGCAGTACTTC CASSLGGQLGEQYF
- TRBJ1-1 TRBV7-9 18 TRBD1 TGTGCCAGCAGCTTAAAATCCAGACAGGGGATAGTGAACACTGAAGCTTTCTTT CASSLKSRQGIVNTEAFF
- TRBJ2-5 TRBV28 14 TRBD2 TGTGCCAGCATACGCGGGGGGGCGGAAGAGACCCAGTACTTC CASIRGGAEETQYF
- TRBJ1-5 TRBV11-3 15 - TGTGCCAGCAGCTTAGTGTCTCCCACAGGGCAGCCCCAGCATTTT CASSLVSPTGQPQHF
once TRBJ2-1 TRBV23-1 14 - TGCGCCAGCAGTCCCATCTCTATCTACAATGAGCAGTTCTTC CASSPISIYNEQFF
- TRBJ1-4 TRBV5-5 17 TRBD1 TGTGCCAGCAGCTTGGCGGAGGGGGCGGTTTCGAGTGAAAAACTGTTTTTT CASSLAEGAVSSEKLFF
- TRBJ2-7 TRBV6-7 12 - TGTGCCAGCAGTTACTCGCGAAGTGAGCAGTACTTC CASSYSRSEQYF
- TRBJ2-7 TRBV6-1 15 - TGTGCCAGCAGTCCTGACATCCTTTCCCCCTACGAGCAGTACTTC CASSPDILSPYEQYF
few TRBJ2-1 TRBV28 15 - TGTGCCAGCAGTTTACCGGGACTGATTTTGGATGAGCAGTTCTTC CASSLPGLILDEQFF
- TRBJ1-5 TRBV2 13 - TGTGCCAGCAGGGGGAGAAGCAATCAGCCCCAGCATTTT CASRGRSNQPQHF
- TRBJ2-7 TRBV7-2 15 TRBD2 TGTGCCAGCAGCTTATCTAGCGGGAGCTCCTACGAGCAGTACTTC CASSLSSGSSYEQYF
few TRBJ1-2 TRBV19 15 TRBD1 TGTGCCAGTAGTCCCTCGACAGGGGGTAGCTATGGCTACACCTTC CASSPSTGGSYGYTF
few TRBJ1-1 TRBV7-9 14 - TGTGCCAGCAGCTTCGGACGGCGGGGCACTGAAGCTTTCTTT CASSFGRRGTEAFF
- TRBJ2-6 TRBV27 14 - TGTGCCAGCAGTTTATGGCCGGGGGATCACGTCCTGACTTTC CASSLWPGDHVLTF
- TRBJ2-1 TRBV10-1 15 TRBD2 TGCGCCAGCAGTGGGCAGCGGGAGTTGGAAAATGAGCAGTTCTTC CASSGQRELENEQFF
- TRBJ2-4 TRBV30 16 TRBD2 TGTGCCTGGAGTGACTCCCCACTAGCGGGGAAAAACATTCAGTACTTC CAWSDSPLAGKNIQYF
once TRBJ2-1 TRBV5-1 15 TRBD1 TGCGCCAGCAGCCTGGGACAGGGGAGATACAATGAGCAGTTCTTC CASSLGQGRYNEQFF
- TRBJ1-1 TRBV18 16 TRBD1 TGTGCCAGCTCACTAAATACGGAGGACAGGGGCACTGAAGCTTTCTTT CASSLNTEDRGTEAFF
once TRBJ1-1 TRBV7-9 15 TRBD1 TGTGCCAGCAGCTCTAAGACAGGGCCGGACACTGAAGCTTTCTTT CASSSKTGPDTEAFF
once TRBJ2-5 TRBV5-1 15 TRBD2 TGCGCCAGCAGCCCTGGGGCTAGCGGGACGGAGACCCAGTACTTC CASSPGASGTETQYF
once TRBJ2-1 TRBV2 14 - TGTGCCAGCAGTAACGGGATCAAAGGCTATGAGCAGTTCTTC CASSNGIKGYEQFF
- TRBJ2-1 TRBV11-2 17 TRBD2 TGTGCCAGCAGCGTACTAGCGGGAGGACCCTCATACAATGAGCAGTTCTTC CASSVLAGGPSYNEQFF
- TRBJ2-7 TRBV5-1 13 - TGCGCCAGCAGCTTGGGCCAGGACTACGAGCAGTACTTC CASSLGQDYEQYF
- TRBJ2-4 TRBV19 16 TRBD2 TGTGCCAGTAGCCTTATGCGCGGGACTAGCGGGAGAGATCGGTACTTC CASSLMRGTSGRDRYF
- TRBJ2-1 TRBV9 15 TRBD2 TGTGCCAGCAGCGTAGCGGCGGGAGGGCCGAATGAGCAGTTCTTC CASSVAAGGPNEQFF
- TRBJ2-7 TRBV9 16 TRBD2 TGTGCCAGCAGCGTAGGAGGAACTAGCGGTGCCTACGAGCAGTACTTC CASSVGGTSGAYEQYF
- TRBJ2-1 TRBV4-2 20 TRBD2 TGTGCCAGCAGCCTCCTGGGGGGGACTTCAGTCCAGAAGTCCCACAATGAGCAGTTCTTC CASSLLGGTSVQKSHNEQFF
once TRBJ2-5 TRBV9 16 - TGTGCCAGCAGCCTAGGAGGGGGGGGTCGACGGGAGACCCAGTACTTC CASSLGGGGRRETQYF
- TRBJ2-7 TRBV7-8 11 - TGTGCCAGCAGCACCGACAGGATACAGTACTTC CASSTDRIQYF
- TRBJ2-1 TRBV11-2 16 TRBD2 TGTGCCAGCACCCCACTCCTGGGACTAGCGGGAGTTGAGCAGTTCTTC CASTPLLGLAGVEQFF
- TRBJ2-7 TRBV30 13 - TGTGCCTGGAGTGTTGGCATGACAGCCGAGCAGTACTTC CAWSVGMTAEQYF
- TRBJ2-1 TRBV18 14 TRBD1 TGTGCCAGCTCACCGGGACAGGGATACAATGAGCAGTTCTTC CASSPGQGYNEQFF
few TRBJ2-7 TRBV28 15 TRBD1 TGTGCCAGCAGTCCGACCGGGACAGGCTCCTACGAGCAGTACTTC CASSPTGTGSYEQYF
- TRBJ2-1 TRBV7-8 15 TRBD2 TGTGCCAGCAGTATACTAGCGGGAGGGCCGAATGAGCAGTTCTTC CASSILAGGPNEQFF
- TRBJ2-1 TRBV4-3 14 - TGCGCCAGCAGCCAAGACTTATCCTACAATGAGCAGTTCTTC CASSQDLSYNEQFF
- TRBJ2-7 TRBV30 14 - TGTGCCTGGAGTCTCGGCGGGGTCTGGTACGAGCAGTACTTC CAWSLGGVWYEQYF
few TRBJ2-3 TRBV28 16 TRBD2 TGTGCCAGCAGTTTCCTAGCGGGAGACGGCACAGATACGCAGTATTTT CASSFLAGDGTDTQYF
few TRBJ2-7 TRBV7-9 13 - TGTGCCAGCAGCGCCCGGACTGGCTACGAGCAGTACTTC CASSARTGYEQYF
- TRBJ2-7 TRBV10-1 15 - TGCGCCACTAACACTAAAGACAGGGACTGCTACGAGCAGTACTTC CATNTKDRDCYEQYF
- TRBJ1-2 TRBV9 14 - TGTGCCAGCAGCGTAGCCGGTCCTAACTATGGCTACACCTTC CASSVAGPNYGYTF
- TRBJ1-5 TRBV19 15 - TGTGCCAGTAGTATAAGAGACAGGTTCAATCAGCCCCAGCATTTT CASSIRDRFNQPQHF
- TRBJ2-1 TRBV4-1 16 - TGCGCCAGCAGCCAAGCGTTAACGGGGGTAAACAATGAGCAGTTCTTC CASSQALTGVNNEQFF